This T cell receptor delta chain was identified during a study of gamma-delta T cells after stem cell transplantation. TCRdb ran CATT on the RT-PCR reads. The sample includes roughly 15,000 delta-chain clones, roughly 29% of them seen just once. This clone was detected only a few times. The CDR3 sequence is 18 residues long. Trimming removed 4 bases from V and 2 bases from J, with 23 bases in between. The V gene's germline CDR1 is TSWWSYY and CDR2 QGS. This sequence originates from a human donor. It is not recorded whose cells these are; they may come from a transplant donor. Sample: gamma-delta T cells. The rearrangement links TRDV1 to TRDJ1, with D perhaps matching TRDD3 (5 bases). The CDR3 DNA is TGTGCTCTTGGGGGACGGTGGGGACCTGGTTTATGTACCGATAAACTCATCTTT. It codes for CALGGRWGPGLCTDKLIF.